This is a list of T cell receptor beta chains from one sample in a study of cytomegalovirus exposure and HLA in healthy donors. Profiled with immunoSEQ multiplex PCR; TCRdb holds only in-frame clones, not every one. The table lists under 150,000 clones, roughly 85% of them singletons. Material: PBMCs. Receptors were obtained from a male donor in good health and CMV-seronegative. CDR3s include the opening cysteine and the closing phenylalanine or tryptophan. D genes are given only for firm matches. Clone size is given for some rows only: seen once, a few or many times, or a class if the clone is expanded.

>TRBV9|TRBJ2-7|-|TRBD2
TGTGCCAGCAGCGGCGGGGGGGACACAGTCGGCCACGAGCAGTACTTC
CASSGGGDTVGHEQYF
>TRBV7-9|TRBJ2-5|-|TRBD2
TGTGCCAGCAGCAATGGGGTAGCGGGGCTGGTAAAAGAGACCCAGTACTTC
CASSNGVAGLVKETQYF
>TRBV14|TRBJ2-5|few|-
TGTGCCAGCAGCCAACTGGGAACAGGGAAAGAGACCCAGTACTTC
CASSQLGTGKETQYF
>TRBV7-6|TRBJ2-3|-|-
TGTGCCAGCAGCTTAACAGGGAGCAGGTCAGATACGCAGTATTTT
CASSLTGSRSDTQYF
>TRBV2|TRBJ1-3|-|TRBD1
TGTGCCAGCAGTCCTTGGGACAGGGGAAACACCATATATTTT
CASSPWDRGNTIYF
>TRBV11-1|TRBJ2-2|-|TRBD2
TGTGCCAGCAGCAGCCTCGGGGGGGCCGGGGAGCTGTTTTTT
CASSSLGGAGELFF
>TRBV4-3|TRBJ2-5|-|TRBD2
TGCGCCAGCAGCCAGATAGCGGGACTGCCAGAGACCCAGTACTTC
CASSQIAGLPETQYF
>TRBV9|TRBJ2-7|-|-
TGTGCCAGCAGCGTAGGGGCAGCAGGCTCCTACGAGCAGTACTTC
CASSVGAAGSYEQYF
>TRBV29-1|TRBJ1-1|-|TRBD1
TGCAGCGTTGGGACAGGGGACTACACTGAAGCTTTCTTT
CSVGTGDYTEAFF
>TRBV6-6|TRBJ1-5|once|-
TGTGCCAGCAGGCCCGACAGTAGCAATCAGCCCCAGCATTTT
CASRPDSSNQPQHF
>TRBV5-6|TRBJ1-2|-|TRBD1
TGTGCCAGCAGCTCTCAGACGAGGACAGGGGGTCACTATGGCTACACCTTC
CASSSQTRTGGHYGYTF
>TRBV2|TRBJ2-3|-|TRBD2
TGTGCCAGCAGTGAAGGGCTAGCGGGAGGAGCAGATACGCAGTATTTT
CASSEGLAGGADTQYF
>TRBV27|TRBJ1-5|-|-
TGTGCCAGCAGCTCAGGTTATAGCAATCAGCCCCAGCATTTT
CASSSGYSNQPQHF
>TRBV5-8|TRBJ2-7|-|TRBD1
TGTGCCAGCGCGGGACAGGGTGTCGAGCAGTACTTC
CASAGQGVEQYF
>TRBV5-1|TRBJ2-5|-|TRBD2
TGCGCCAGCAGCCCGGGGGGTCCTGGCGAGACCCAGTACTTC
CASSPGGPGETQYF
>TRBV4-1|TRBJ1-6|-|TRBD1
TGCGCCAGCAGCCAAGCAGGGGGCGGTTCACCCCTCCACTTT
CASSQAGGGSPLHF
>TRBV6-5|TRBJ2-2|-|TRBD1
TGTGCCAGTCGAACCGGGACAGGGAGGTCCGGGGAGCTGTTTTTT
CASRTGTGRSGELFF
>TRBV5-5|TRBJ2-7|-|-
TGTGCCAGCAGCTTGGTGGGAGGTCAACTCGCCTACGAGCAGTACTTC
CASSLVGGQLAYEQYF
>TRBV5-1|TRBJ2-2|-|-
TGCGCCAGCAGCTTGAGTTCGGGAGCAAACACCGGGGAGCTGTTTTTT
CASSLSSGANTGELFF
>TRBV2|TRBJ2-3|-|-
TGTGCCAGCAGTGGGCGACTATCTAGCACAGATACGCAGTATTTT
CASSGRLSSTDTQYF
>TRBV30|TRBJ1-5|-|TRBD1
TGTGCCTGTGGACAGGGGATGATTGGCAATCAGCCCCAGCATTTT
CACGQGMIGNQPQHF
>TRBV18|TRBJ1-1|-|-
TGTGCCAGCTCGGGACAAAGGGGAACTGAAGCTTTCTTT
CASSGQRGTEAFF
>TRBV19|TRBJ1-4|-|-
TGTGCCAGTAGTCTTAATGAAAAACTGTTTTTT
CASSLNEKLFF
>TRBV7-9|TRBJ1-1|-|TRBD1
TGTGCCAGCAGCCTATTGGGGGACAGGGTGGGTGAAGCTTTCTTT
CASSLLGDRVGEAFF
>TRBV11-2|TRBJ2-1|-|TRBD2
TGTGCCAGCAGCTCGGGACTAGTTGTTGAGCAGTTCTTC
CASSSGLVVEQFF
>TRBV7-8|TRBJ1-1|few|-
TGTGCCAGCAGCTTAGGGACAGCTTTGACTGAAGCTTTCTTT
CASSLGTALTEAFF
>TRBV5-1|TRBJ2-7|-|TRBD1
TGCGCCAGCAGCTCAACCGGGACAGGATTCCACTACGAGCAGTACTTC
CASSSTGTGFHYEQYF
>TRBV2|TRBJ2-1|-|TRBD2
TGTGCCAGCAGTGCTAGCGGGGCCTACAATGAGCAGTTCTTC
CASSASGAYNEQFF
>TRBV5-6|TRBJ1-1|-|-
TGTGCCAGCAGCCGTATCGACAGTTACAACATGAACACTGAAGCTTTCTTT
CASSRIDSYNMNTEAFF
>TRBV18|TRBJ1-1|once|-
TGTGCCAGCTCTCCCACAGGCCAGGGGCTGACTGAAGCTTTCTTT
CASSPTGQGLTEAFF
>TRBV30|TRBJ2-1|-|-
TGTGCCGGAAGTAGGGAGAAGTGGAATGAGCAGTTCTTC
CAGSREKWNEQFF
>TRBV9|TRBJ2-1|-|-
TGTGCCAGCAGCGACCGAACGGACAAATCAAGGGACAATGAGCAGTTCTTC
CASSDRTDKSRDNEQFF
>TRBV5-1|TRBJ2-7|-|TRBD2
TGCGCCAGCAGTTTGAGGGAGGGCTTATACGAGCAGTACTTC
CASSLREGLYEQYF
>TRBV7-3|TRBJ1-1|-|TRBD1
TGTGCCAGCAGCTTGGGACAGGGGGCTGAAGCTTTCTTT
CASSLGQGAEAFF
>TRBV28|TRBJ2-1|once|TRBD1
TGTGCCAGCAGTTTCCCAAAAGGGGGGACAGGGAGCTTGGGTGAGCAGTTCTTC
CASSFPKGGTGSLGEQFF
>TRBV5-4|TRBJ2-1|-|TRBD1
TGTGCCAGCAGCCCGACAGGGAGCTCCTACAATGAGCAGTTCTTC
CASSPTGSSYNEQFF
>TRBV7-2|TRBJ1-2|-|-
TGTGCCAGCAGCTGGGGACTCCCAACGAACTATGGCTACACCTTC
CASSWGLPTNYGYTF
>TRBV7-9|TRBJ2-7|-|-
TGTGCCAGCAGCCTTGTACAAAACGCTTACGAGCAGTACTTC
CASSLVQNAYEQYF
>TRBV9|TRBJ2-7|-|TRBD2
TGTGCCAGCAGCCCAGGGCAAGCGGGAGGTAACGAGCAGTACTTC
CASSPGQAGGNEQYF
>TRBV29-1|TRBJ2-3|-|TRBD2
TGCAGCGTAGGACGTGCGGGGGGAGATACGCAGTATTTT
CSVGRAGGDTQYF
>TRBV10-3|TRBJ2-7|-|TRBD1
TGTGCCATCAGTGACAGGGGGATCTCCTACGAGCAGTACTTC
CAISDRGISYEQYF
>TRBV10-3|TRBJ2-7|-|TRBD2
TGTGCCATCAGTGAGTCCGGGGGGGCACCCCAGCAGTACTTC
CAISESGGAPQQYF
>TRBV28|TRBJ1-5|-|-
TGTGCCAGCAGTTTAAGGGTTGAGGGAGTTCAGCCCCAGCATTTT
CASSLRVEGVQPQHF
>TRBV28|TRBJ2-5|-|TRBD1
TGTGCCAGCAGTTTCTTGGGACAGCAAGAGACCCAGTACTTC
CASSFLGQQETQYF
>TRBV14|TRBJ2-7|-|TRBD2
TGTGCCAGCAGCCCCCATCGACTAGCGGGCGAAAAAGGCGAGCAGTACTTC
CASSPHRLAGEKGEQYF